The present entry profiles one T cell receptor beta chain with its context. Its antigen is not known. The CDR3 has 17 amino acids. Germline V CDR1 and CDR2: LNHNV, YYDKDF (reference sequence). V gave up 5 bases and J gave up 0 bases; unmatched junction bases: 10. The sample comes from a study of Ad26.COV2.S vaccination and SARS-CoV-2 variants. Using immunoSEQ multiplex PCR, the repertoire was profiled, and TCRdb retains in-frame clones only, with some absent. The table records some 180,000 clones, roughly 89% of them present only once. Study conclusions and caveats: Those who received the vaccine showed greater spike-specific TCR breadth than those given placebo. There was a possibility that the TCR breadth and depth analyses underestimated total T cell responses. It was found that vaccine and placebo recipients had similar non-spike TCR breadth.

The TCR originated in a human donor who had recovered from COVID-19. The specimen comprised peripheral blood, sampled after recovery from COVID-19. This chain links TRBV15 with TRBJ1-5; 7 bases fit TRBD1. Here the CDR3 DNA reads TGTGCCACCAGCCCCCGCGGGACAGACTATAGCAATCAGCCCCAGCATTTT. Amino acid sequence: CATSPRGTDYSNQPQHF.